Listed below are T cell receptor beta chains from one sample, sequenced in a study of T cell responses to AZD1222 COVID-19 vaccine. The data were produced by immunoSEQ multiplex PCR, yet TCRdb's version contains in-frame clones alone and is incomplete. The profile covers about 160,000 clones, with approximately 90% appearing a single time and roughly 3.1% taken by the ten largest. Sequenced here: peripheral blood, sampled 28 days after the second AZD1222 dose. The receptors stem from an adult who received the AZD1222 COVID-19 vaccine. The CDR3 runs from the conserved cysteine through the conserved F or W. A clone size is listed for some rows: how often the clone was seen (once, few, many), or a class if it is expanded.

>TRBV18|TRBJ1-2|.
CASSPLEAYGYTF
>TRBV7-6|TRBJ2-7|few
CASSPQPASSSNEQYF
>TRBV29-1|TRBJ1-1|few
CSATTGGATEAFF
>TRBV5-4|TRBJ2-2|.
CASSLMEDREEGGTGELFF
>TRBV30|TRBJ2-2|.
CAWGGSPNTGELFF
>TRBV3-1/TRBV3-2|TRBJ2-7|.
CASSPASGSSYEQYF
>TRBV4-2|TRBJ2-5|.
CASSQGTSEQQETQYF
>TRBV11-3|TRBJ2-3|.
CASSDTGGEQYF
>TRBV19|TRBJ1-1|.
CASKQYGENPNTEAFF
>TRBV3-1/TRBV3-2|TRBJ2-1|.
CASSQVGGGRSYNEQFF
>TRBV24-1|TRBJ2-1|.
CATSDIAGVTYNEQFF
>TRBV9|TRBJ1-1|.
CASSVAGGDTEAFF
>TRBV2|TRBJ1-1|.
CASSIRGLNTEAFF
>TRBV18|TRBJ2-1|.
CASSPTLASYNEQFF
>TRBV23-1|TRBJ1-2|.
CASSQGMASDYGYTF
>TRBV18|TRBJ2-3|.
CASSTSQERTDTQYF
>TRBV6-4|TRBJ2-1|.
CASSEASGSGYNEQFF
>TRBV4-2|TRBJ1-1|.
CASSQDRGSTEAFF
>TRBV5-1|TRBJ2-7|.
CASSGNRGLYEQYF
>TRBV6-5|TRBJ2-5|.
CASVTGVRETQYF
>TRBV19|TRBJ2-7|.
CASSLTTRLAGAEQYF
>TRBV11-2|TRBJ2-2|.
CASSLGVSGSRELFF
>TRBV7-9|TRBJ1-5|.
CASSSRQGPNQPQHF
>TRBV24-1|TRBJ2-1|.
CATSPTGTRNFNEQFF
>TRBV2|TRBJ2-7|.
CASSEGASGSGYEQYF
>TRBV20-1|TRBJ1-1|.
CSARVQTEAFF
>TRBV6-1|TRBJ2-7|.
CASSEDGAGGSYEQYF
>TRBV4-1|TRBJ1-5|.
CASSQDPGGGNQPQHF
>TRBV5-4|TRBJ2-7|.
CASSSSDRVYEQYF
>TRBV30|TRBJ2-6|once
CAWSVLGGANVLTF
>TRBV7-9|TRBJ2-3|.
CASSTVTGRTDTQYF
>TRBV6-5|TRBJ1-1|.
CASSYSPSTEAFF
>TRBV6-1|TRBJ2-7|few
CASSAAAATSSYEQYF
>TRBV7-9|TRBJ2-3|.
CASSLLLDTNLDTQYF
>TRBV2|TRBJ2-1|.
CASNPSGRANEQFF
>TRBV2|TRBJ2-7|.
CASTQDWDYEQYF
>TRBV7-8|TRBJ1-1|.
CASSFTGGMSEAFF
>TRBV4-1|TRBJ2-1|.
CASAGGLAVSYNEQFF
>TRBV7-9|TRBJ2-3|.
CASSYPGLGTDTQYF
>TRBV29-1|TRBJ1-2|few
CSVRPGTNYGYTF
>TRBV6-5|TRBJ2-7|few
CASSSRLAGVHEQYF
>TRBV5-4|TRBJ1-2|.
CASSAPWTGNYGYTF
>TRBV16|TRBJ1-1|.
CASSQGEAFF
>TRBV4-1|TRBJ2-3|once
CASSQVEDREGPDTQYF
>TRBV6-5|TRBJ1-1|.
CASLLGTEAFF
>TRBV30|TRBJ1-3|.
CAWSYGVSGNTIYF
>TRBV6-4|TRBJ2-1|.
CASSDRPSGQGDEQFF
>TRBV7-9|TRBJ1-1|.
CASSSINRGGHTEAFF
>TRBV29-1|TRBJ2-1|.
CSVDLEGGAVNEQFF
>TRBV11-2|TRBJ2-5|.
CASSSPGREGQETQYF
>TRBV2|TRBJ1-2|.
CASNRPGDRGYTF
>TRBV11-2|TRBJ1-1|.
CASSLKSGTEAFF
>TRBV7-2|TRBJ2-5|few
CASSLARVGDHQETQYF
>TRBV20-1|TRBJ1-1|.
CSASPLGGGNTEAFF
>TRBV20-1|TRBJ2-7|.
CSASQGLDYEQYF
>TRBV19|TRBJ2-1|.
CASSIILAVNPHSYNEQFF
>TRBV5-1|TRBJ1-2|once
CASSSDIRAGGGYTF